This T cell receptor beta chain stems from a study of neoadjuvant anti-PD-1 for oral cavity cancer (dated by TCRdb to about 2021). Regarding the study in general: Three to four biweekly doses of nivolumab at 3 mg/kg were mostly administered to patients before curative-intent surgical resection. A 33% response rate was observed in the parent correlative cohort, in which more than 9 patients were included. Patients with complete response, partial response or stable disease by RECIST 1.1 were defined as responders, whereas patients with progression were defined as non-responders. Patients who did not progress were given a fourth nivolumab dose at about day 43 and had definitive surgical resection on days 50-56. General conclusions and limits of the study: Higher pretreatment blood Treg/Th17 ratios correlated with higher pretreatment blood TCRbeta clonality and lower post-treatment tumor TCRbeta clonality. After neoadjuvant nivolumab, non-responders showed significantly higher T cell clonality (Gini index) in PBMCs than responders did. Only a few patients per response group were included in the TCR analyses, and the authors called for validation in larger cohorts.

For deep sequencing of PBMC libraries, mostly about 480 ng of input genomic DNA was used, and six replicates were run per sample. Following the manufacturer's instructions, the team built TCRbeta libraries using the immunoSEQ hsTCRbeta kit. The completed libraries were mixed into a single pool at 3 nM, then sequenced with an Illumina NovaSeq 6000 S4 flow cell. Concerning the study's data processing: The immunoSEQ Analyzer handled quality control and preprocessing of the raw data. The analysis was restricted to productive rearrangements, with each unique CDR3 amino acid sequence defining a clonotype. Using the R package tcR, the researchers computed the Gini-Simpson index as their estimate of repertoire clonality. Student's t test was used to compare Gini indices, and Pearson correlation was used to assess associations with tumor size change. Sourced from immuneACCESS, this table was stored by TCRdb with only in-frame sequences that have V and J called. A share of the clones is absent; for the studies checked, an unresolved V gene accounts for under half, and the remainder has no known explanation. That table is the source of V, J and clone size, and D and trimming were worked out from the DNA. The sample records around 16,000 clones, 55% to 70% of which are singletons. The ten largest clones capture approximately 2.4% of the sample.

The junction shows trimming of 8 bases on V and 6 bases on J, plus 14 bases between the germline ends. The CDR3 goes from the cysteine to the phenylalanine over 13 residues. This entry keeps only the CDR3 DNA: 39 bases, framed from base 1. CDR1 and CDR2, looked up from the germline V gene, are SNHLY and FYNNEI. This clone has just a few counts. Its cognate antigen has yet to be identified. No qualities accompany the bases; no much larger clone lies one base away. The time point tag for this specimen amounts to: before neoadjuvant nivolumab. Patients were newly diagnosed with stage II-IVA oral cavity squamous cell carcinoma and had received no prior systemic or radiation treatment. Everyone in the cohort had locally advanced, HPV-negative oral cavity squamous cell carcinoma. Peripheral blood mononuclear cells were analyzed directly, without maintenance or expansion in culture. The samples were obtained from a longitudinal correlative study of a single-arm phase II trial testing neoadjuvant nivolumab in oral cavity squamous cell carcinoma. Subject-matched pre- and post-treatment PBMCs and tumors from three responders and three non-responders were subjected to genomic DNA-based TCRbeta sequencing. Peripheral blood mononuclear cells were collected before nivolumab treatment and were collected again after treatment, at the time of surgery. The Maxwell RSC DNA from Cells kit was used to extract genomic DNA from PBMCs.

In this chain, TRBV2 is recombined with TRBJ1-5; the D gene cannot be resolved reliably. The clonotype comes from a person aged 35-80 years with oral cavity squamous cell carcinoma. The specimen was PBMCs, collected before nivolumab (anti-PD-1) treatment. DNA sequence: TGTGCCAGCGAAGGCGGAGGCGGTCAGCCCCAGCATTTT. This codes for CASEGGGGQPQHF.